This T cell receptor beta chain was sequenced during a study of T-cell memory formation after mild COVID-19 (dated by TCRdb to about 2021). Concerning the study at large: Most TCR sequence clusters were specific to one of the two donors. The cohort was made up of two young adult volunteers, one female and one male, who were previously healthy. T-cell clones expanding and contracting after mild COVID-19 in two donors were tracked by longitudinal TCRalpha and TCRbeta repertoire sequencing.

PBMCs were isolated by Ficoll-Paque density gradient centrifugation. General study outcomes and caveats: Contracting CD4+ clones turned up mainly in the CM and EM memory subsets, whereas EMRA was where CD8+ clones were enriched. Only two mild cases were covered in the study, and larger cohorts including severe cases with pre-infection samples were considered necessary. SARS-CoV-2 specificity of the second-wave clones peaking on day 37 was not confirmed. Some responding clones were found in pre-infection memory, which suggests that pre-existing cross-reactive memory T cells took part in the SARS-CoV-2 response. From day 15 to 85, contracting clones showed balanced CD4/CD8 phenotypes, whereas a second wave of clones that expanded from day 15 to 37 leaned towards CD4+.

The reads were generated on an Illumina NovaSeq 6000. TCRalpha and TCRbeta cDNA libraries were built by 5'RACE with constant-segment primers, adding sample barcodes and unique molecular identifiers. RNA was extracted from every sample with Trizol reagent. Library amplification was performed in two PCR steps, and a second sample barcode and Illumina TruSeq adapters were introduced in the second step. The libraries were sequenced on an Illumina NovaSeq using 2 x 150 bp paired-end reads. The paper's processing steps were these. With migec v1.2.7, reads were demultiplexed and then collapsed into UMI-guided consensus sequences. Using mixcr v2.1.11, UMI consensuses were aligned to TRA and TRB V and J templates and then assembled into clonotypes. Clonotypes were classified as expanded or contracted when called significant by both edgeR and NoisET, with noise models trained on biological replicates. edgeR calls used a false discovery rate-adjusted p below 0.01 and a log2 fold-change threshold of 1. As an exploratory analysis of dynamics, max-normalized trajectories of the 1000 most abundant clonotypes were examined with PCA combined with hierarchical clustering. Separately sequenced CD4+ and CD8+ repertoires were used to assign a CD4 or CD8 phenotype to each responding clone. TCRdb trimmed the raw reads at Q25, called clones with MiXCR and kept productive beta chains. Identical CDR3 protein sequences are pooled into one entry, listed with their most common genes and DNA. What appears here as the V and J calls and clone size reflects TCRdb's work, not the paper's. A total of a few hundred thousand distinct CDR3 sequences appear in this sample, around 15% of them only once. The top ten constitute more than 20% of the sample.

The CDR3 spans 15 residues, from the cysteine through the phenylalanine. Only the CDR3 DNA is retained, 45 bases long and in frame from the first base. The germline V gene specifies MGHRA as CDR1 and YSYEKL as CDR2. V is reduced by 1 base and J by 0 bases, leaving a spacing of 9 bases between them. This clonotype has a handful of counts. Its antigen is currently not known. Base quality data are lacking; no much larger clone is found one base away. The rearrangement combines TRBV4-1 with TRBJ1-1; the D gene cannot be named for sure. This TCR was recovered from a man in his late teens or twenties who had mild COVID-19 (a few samples of this study predate the infection). The sample titles of this study are shuffled in the database, so cell type and time point are left out; the donor was told from shared clones. Sequenced sample: PBMCs or a T cell subset sorted from them (not recorded which). The nucleotides read TGCGCCAGCAGCCAAGGTGGACGCATGAACACTGAAGCTTTCTTT. It translates as CASSQGGRMNTEAFF.